The 23 T cell receptor beta chains given below trace back to one sample, sequenced in a study of Ad26.COV2.S vaccination and SARS-CoV-2 variants. The data were produced by immunoSEQ multiplex PCR, yet TCRdb's version contains in-frame clones alone and is incomplete. The sample has 450,000 to 550,000 clones; about 88% are singletons. Treatment noted: around 19 received Ad26.COV2.S at low or high dose, single or two shots; about five received placebo; per-sample allocation not given. The investigators took samples on day 63 after the first vaccine or placebo injection. The sample was peripheral blood, taken in a trial of Ad26.COV2.S vaccine versus placebo. The receptor set was obtained from a person aged 18-65 years who received the Ad26.COV2.S COVID-19 vaccine or a placebo.

The V call is TRBV6-5, the J call TRBJ2-7, with 10 bases fitting TRBD1. V lost 6 bases, J lost 3 bases, and 8 bases stayed unmatched. The CDR3 is 15 residues long. CDR1 is MNHEY, CDR2 SVGAGI, per germline. The CDR3 DNA is TGTGCCAGCAGCCTCCGGGACAGGGGCATCTACGAGCAGTACGTC. The encoded protein is CASSLRDRGIYEQYV.

There are a few counts of this clone. As DNA, the CDR3 is TGCAGCGTTGAAGGTTCAGAACAGGGGGCCTACGAGCAGTACTTC. This translates into CSVEGSEQGAYEQYF. The V and J genes are TRBV29-1 and TRBJ2-7; TRBD1 agrees at 8 bases. V shed 1 base and J 2 bases; nucleotides not matched to a gene: 7. Germline V gene data show CDR1 as SQVTM and CDR2 as ANQGSEA. The CDR3 contains 15 residues.

The chain is built from TRBV15 and TRBJ1-2; D is ambiguous. The CDR3 is 13 residues long. Trimming pared 5 bases from V and 4 bases from J, leaving 11 bases between. The germline V gene has CDR1 LNHNV and CDR2 YYDKDF (reference sequence). Here the CDR3 reads CATSPDGSYGYTF. As DNA, the CDR3 is TGTGCCACCAGCCCGGACGGAAGCTATGGCTACACCTTC.

The J gene is TRBJ1-1, the V gene TRBV6-5, with 7 bases lining up with TRBD1. This CDR3 region has 13 residues. V was pared by 4 bases and J by 5 bases, with 4 bases of the junction left unmatched. Germline V lookup: CDR1 MNHEY, CDR2 SVGAGI. This chain's CDR3 is CASSWETGTEAFF. The DNA for the CDR3 is TGTGCCAGCAGTTGGGAGACAGGGACTGAAGCTTTCTTT.

The rearrangement uses TRBV9 and TRBJ2-1; D ambiguous. The germline V and J ends were trimmed by 3 bases and 9 bases, with 13 bases remaining between them. This CDR3 has 13 residues. Looked up from germline, CDR1 is SGDLS and CDR2 is YYNGEE. CDR3 in DNA: TGTGCCAGCAGCGCGCCTCCCAGGCCTGAGCAGTTCTTC. It yields the protein CASSAPPRPEQFF.

The V call is TRBV2, the J call TRBJ2-2; no definite D call. Germline lookup yields CDR1 SNHLY and CDR2 FYNNEI. Trimming cost V 3 bases and J 6 bases, with 14 bases left between them. The CDR3 covers 15 residues. CDR3 bases: TGTGCCAGCAGTGATAGGTACCGCCCGCCCGGGGAGCTGTTTTTT. Translated, it gives CASSDRYRPPGELFF. The complete variable domain, with remaining parts taken from reference TRBV2 and TRBJ2-2, reads EPEVTQTPSHQVTQMGQEVILRCVPISNHLYFYWYRQILGQKVEFLVSFYNNEISEKSEIFDDQFSVERPDGSNFTLKIRSTKLEDSAMYFCASSDRYRPPGELFFGEGSRLTVL.

The genes are TRBV24-1 and TRBJ1-2, with a tentative D call TRBD1 (5 bases). Germline V gives CDR1 KGHDR, CDR2 SFDVKD. Trimming took off 3 bases at V and 5 bases at J, with 9 bases between the two ends. The CDR3 runs to 13 residues. For the CDR3, the DNA is TGTGCCACCAGTGATCAGGGAGAGTATGGCTACACCTTC. As protein: CATSDQGEYGYTF.

V and J are TRBV5-1 and TRBJ1-5; TRBD1 might be the D (5 bases). The V gene lost 5 bases and the J gene lost 3 bases, with 9 bases spanning the gap. Germline V gene sequence: CDR1 SGHRS, CDR2 YFSETQ. The CDR3 is made up of 13 amino acids. CDR3: CASRRGFNQPQHF. In nucleotides, the CDR3 is TGCGCCAGCAGACGGGGGTTCAATCAGCCCCAGCATTTT.

The chain uses TRBV4-3 and TRBJ1-1; D is ambiguous. The V gene's germline CDR1 is LGHNA and CDR2 YSLEER. The V end was cut by 0 bases, the J end by 2 bases, with 7 bases between. The CDR3 contains 14 residues. CDR3 region: CASSQDSINTEAFF. CDR3 nucleotides: TGCGCCAGCAGCCAAGATTCAATAAACACTGAAGCTTTCTTT.

The J gene is TRBJ2-5, the V gene TRBV24-1; the match to TRBD2 covers 12 bases. Germline V lookup: CDR1 KGHDR, CDR2 SFDVKD. The CDR3 runs to 20 residues. V lost 3 bases and J lost 4; bases outside the gene matches: 17. This CDR3 is CATSDPTGTSGSGEAETQYF. CDR3 in DNA: TGTGCCACCAGTGATCCAACCGGGACTAGCGGGTCGGGAGAGGCAGAGACCCAGTACTTC.

This chain joins TRBV28 and TRBJ1-2; TRBD1 might be the D (5 bases). In germline, CDR1 is MDHEN, CDR2 SYDVKM. This CDR3 spans 12 amino acids. Between the trimmed V and J ends, which lost 1 base and 7 bases, there was a span of 7 bases. CDR3 sequence (DNA): TGTGCCAGCAGTTTATCAGGGTTTGGCTACACCTTC. As protein: CASSLSGFGYTF.

The rearrangement joins TRBV27 to TRBJ1-5; D is unclear. This CDR3 is built from 15 residues. Germline assignment: CDR1 MNHEY and CDR2 SMNVEV (reference sequence). Trimming took 8 bases from V and 3 from J, leaving 17 bases between them. Here the CDR3 reads CASSRWEGDNQPQHF. In DNA form, the CDR3 reads TGTGCCAGCTCTCGATGGGAGGGTGACAATCAGCCCCAGCATTTT.

The rearrangement uses TRBV18 and TRBJ1-6, with TRBD1 matching 8 bases. The CDR3 is 15 amino acids. CDR1 and CDR2 from the germline V gene are KGHSH and LQKENI. Trimming removed 2 bases from V and 6 bases from J; junction bases left unmatched: 3. This chain's CDR3 is CASSPSTGVNSPLHF. The DNA for the CDR3 is TGTGCCAGCTCACCATCGACAGGGGTTAATTCACCCCTCCACTTT. The whole variable domain, remainder taken from reference TRBV18 and TRBJ1-6, is NAGVMQNPRHLVRRRGQEARLRCSPMKGHSHVYWYRQLPEEGLKFMVYLQKENIIDESGMPKERFSAEFPKEGPSILRIQQVVRGDSAAYFCASSPSTGVNSPLHFGNGTRLTVT.

V is TRBV15 and J is TRBJ1-2; 7 bases align to TRBD1. CDR1 is LNHNV and CDR2 is YYDKDF in the germline V gene (reference sequence). V dropped 1 base and J dropped 4; count of bases not matched to a gene: 0. The CDR3 totals 13 residues. The chain's CDR3 is CATSRAGGYGYTF. CDR3 nucleotide sequence: TGTGCCACCAGCAGAGCAGGGGGCTATGGCTACACCTTC.

The chain has TRBV18 and TRBJ2-3; 7 positions agree with TRBD2. The CDR3 is made up of 14 amino acids. Per the germline V gene, CDR1 is KGHSH and CDR2 is LQKENI. Trimming at V came to 4 bases and at J to 4 bases, leaving 5 bases not matched to a gene. DNA for the CDR3: TGTGCCAGCTCACTCCCCGGGAGGTCAGATACGCAGTATTTT. Amino acids: CASSLPGRSDTQYF.

This clone showed up just once. The rearrangement joins TRBV5-1 to TRBJ2-2; D gene unclear. This CDR3 has 14 residues. Trimming removed 0 bases from V and 6 bases from J, with 9 bases in between. Germline CDR1 SGHRS, CDR2 YFSETQ. The CDR3, as DNA: TGCGCCAGCAGCTTGGTGGTTCGGTCCGGGGAGCTGTTTTTT. It specifies CASSLVVRSGELFF.

The V gene is TRBV4-3, the J gene TRBJ2-2; perhaps TRBD1 as D (6 bases). CDR3 length equals 19 residues. CDR1 is LGHNA and CDR2 is YSLEER in the germline V gene. V was trimmed by 0 bases and J by 3 bases, leaving 20 bases between them. CDR3 sequence: CASSQDQHRAVGHTGELFF. DNA of the CDR3: TGCGCCAGCAGCCAAGATCAGCACAGGGCGGTGGGGCACACCGGGGAGCTGTTTTTT.

The V and J genes are TRBV5-5 and TRBJ2-7; no firm D call. From germline, CDR1 is SGHKS and CDR2 YYEKEE (reference sequence). This CDR3 comprises 15 residues. The V gene lost 1 base and the J gene lost 0 bases, with 11 bases spanning the gap. CDR3 residues: CASSLFVDSSYEQYV. The CDR3 DNA reads TGTGCCAGCAGCTTGTTCGTTGATAGCTCCTACGAGCAGTACGTC.

This clone was found once. V usage is TRBV10-3 and J usage is TRBJ2-7, with 7 bases identical to TRBD1. Trimming removed 6 bases from V and 2 bases from J; junction bases left unmatched: 7. CDR1 is ENHRY and CDR2 is SYGVKD in the germline V gene. This CDR3 contains 14 residues. The CDR3 spells CAIRQGPDTYEQYF. The CDR3 bases are TGTGCCATCAGACAGGGGCCCGATACCTACGAGCAGTACTTC.

This clone was recorded only once. The rearrangement uses TRBV9 and TRBJ2-3, with 9 bases identical to TRBD2. Germline loops: CDR1 SGDLS, CDR2 YYNGEE. The CDR3 length is 16 residues. Losses at the gene ends were 0 bases for V and 4 bases for J; bases not matched to a gene: 6. The CDR3 coding sequence is TGTGCCAGCAGCGTAGCCGGGACTAGCTTCTCAGATACGCAGTATTTT. This gives the protein CASSVAGTSFSDTQYF.

The chain couples TRBV29-1 to TRBJ2-1; 8 positions agree with TRBD2. The germline V gene encodes CDR1 SQVTM and CDR2 ANQGSEA. V was clipped by 3 bases and J by 0 bases; unmatched bases: 7. The CDR3 covers 16 residues. The CDR3 bases are TGCAGCGTTGACCTTAGCGGGACCCTCTCCTACAATGAGCAGTTCTTC. Its translation: CSVDLSGTLSYNEQFF.

The rearrangement joins TRBV18 to TRBJ1-5, with 10 bases fitting TRBD1. V lost 4 bases and J lost 5; bases outside the gene matches: 5. The CDR3 runs to 15 residues. Germline V gives CDR1 KGHSH, CDR2 LQKENI. The CDR3 here is CASSRAGTGDQPQHF. In DNA, the CDR3 is TGTGCCAGCTCACGCGCCGGGACAGGGGATCAGCCCCAGCATTTT.

V usage is TRBV10-3 and J usage is TRBJ1-5; D is unresolved. V shed 7 bases and J shed 7 bases, with 14 bases lying between them. CDR1 and CDR2 from the germline V gene are ENHRY and SYGVKD. This CDR3 contains 13 residues. The CDR3 bases are TGTGCCATCATGCCACAGAAAAACCAGCCCCAGCATTTT. Translating gives CAIMPQKNQPQHF.